This TCR beta chain was retrieved from a study of tumor-infiltrating lymphocytes in glioblastoma multiforme (dated by TCRdb to about 2017). For the wider study: The study tested whether intratumoral genomic heterogeneity fosters TIL diversity by jointly investigating somatic mutations, TIL diversity and immune response activity.

This clonotype is medium-sized (0.01 to 0.1%) in its sample. The antigen it binds to is not known. Within one base of it there is no much larger clone, and no base qualities were kept. TCRB libraries were built from RNA via three nested multiplex PCR rounds using a modified ARM-PCR protocol with multiple V-beta primers and a C-beta primer. ProtoScript II Reverse Transcriptase and a C-beta primer were used to synthesize TCRB-specific cDNA from approximately 0.51 ug total RNA. The description of the TCRB libraries did not include any unique molecular identifiers. In the third PCR, barcodes and adapters were added over 25 cycles using Deep VentR (exo-) polymerase, and bands of 250-500 bp were then gel purified. An Illumina HiSeq 2500 generating 250 bp paired-end reads was used to sequence the TCRB libraries. The original pipeline was this. Reads were cleaned with Trimmomatic, merged with FLASH, assigned V, D and J segments with MiGEC, and analyzed with VDJtools. Repertoire diversity was measured using the Shannon-Wiener diversity index, which was calculated with VDJtools. In TCRdb, the public reads were trimmed at Q25 with fastp and aligned with MiXCR, with productive beta chains retained. All rows with the same CDR3 protein become a single entry with the most common DNA and genes. TCRdb's processing, not the authors', yielded these V and J calls. This sample is represented by 15,000 to 20,000 distinct CDR3 sequences; about two thirds of them were singletons. Together, the top ten hold approximately 20% of the sample.

Total RNA was isolated from peripheral blood mononuclear cells with TRIzol reagent and was purified using the RNeasy kit. Every RNA sample had an RNA integrity number above 6.5 and an OD 260/280 ratio above 1.9. The germline V gene supplies CDR1 SQVTM and CDR2 ANQGSEA. The CDR3 starts with the cysteine, ends with the phenylalanine, and has 10 residues. The CDR3 DNA has 30 bases and is translated from base 1. The junction carries 5 bases between V and J, which are trimmed by 3 bases and 6 bases respectively. The paper as a whole reports these results and caveats: Only one glioblastoma patient was included in the TCR and somatic mutation analysis, limiting generalizability. The authors noted that sorting T cells into functional subsets, which was not done in this study, would be a future improvement. Clone frequencies may be distorted by RNA-based TCR sequencing because unequal numbers of TCR transcripts are carried by T cells.

The clonotype originates from a male donor with glioblastoma. The chain joins TRBV29-1 to TRBJ1-2, with the D gene not confidently named. The sample taken for sequencing was peripheral blood. The DNA sequence reads TGCAGCGTTGATCAGAATGGCTACACCTTC. Translated, this is CSVDQNGYTF.